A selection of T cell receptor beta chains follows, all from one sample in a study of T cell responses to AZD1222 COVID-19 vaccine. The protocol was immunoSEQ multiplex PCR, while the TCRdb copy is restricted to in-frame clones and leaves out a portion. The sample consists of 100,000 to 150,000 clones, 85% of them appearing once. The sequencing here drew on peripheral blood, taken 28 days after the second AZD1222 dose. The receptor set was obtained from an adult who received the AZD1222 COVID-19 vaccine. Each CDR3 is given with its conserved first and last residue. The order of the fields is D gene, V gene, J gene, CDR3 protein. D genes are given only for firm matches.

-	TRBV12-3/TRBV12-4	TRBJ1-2	CASSLDSGYGYTF
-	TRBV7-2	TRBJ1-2	CASSQISVGGRSDYGYTF
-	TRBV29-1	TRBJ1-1	CSVQTSLGSAEAFF
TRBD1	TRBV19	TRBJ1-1	CASSGQLNTEAFF
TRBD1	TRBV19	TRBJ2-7	CASSPWGTGSSYEQYF
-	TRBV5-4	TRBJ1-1	CASSPSGATSEAFF
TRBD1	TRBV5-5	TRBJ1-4	CASSPGQGAATNEKLFF
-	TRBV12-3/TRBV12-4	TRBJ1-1	CASSLEGEAFF
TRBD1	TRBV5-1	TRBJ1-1	CASSGNRGADTEAFF
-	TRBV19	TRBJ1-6	CASTHDSRYNSPLHF
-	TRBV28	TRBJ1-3	CASSSLAGGGVGSLNSGNTIYF
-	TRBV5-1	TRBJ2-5	CASSSEGARETQYF
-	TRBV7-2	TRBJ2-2	CASSLWGGRPGELFF
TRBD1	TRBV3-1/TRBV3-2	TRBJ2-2	CASSQEWGQGNTGELFF
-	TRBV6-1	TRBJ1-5	CASSEQPGENQPQHF
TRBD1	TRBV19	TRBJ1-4	CASRGQGGGEKLFF
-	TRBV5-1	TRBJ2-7	CASSLGGTYEQYF
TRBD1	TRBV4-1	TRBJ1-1	CASSHPGQGLAEAFF
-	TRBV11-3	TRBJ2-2	CASSLNPLNTGELFF
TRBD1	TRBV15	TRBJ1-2	CATSRDRGHNYGYTF
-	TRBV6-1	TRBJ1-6	CASSLSNYNSPLHF
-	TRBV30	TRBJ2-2	CAWSVRGGELFF
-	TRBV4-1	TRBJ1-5	CASSQVTGYQPQHF
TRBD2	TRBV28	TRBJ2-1	CASSLYGGANYEQFF
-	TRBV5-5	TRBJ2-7	CASSPTGYEQYF
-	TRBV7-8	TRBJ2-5	CANSEGRLETQYF
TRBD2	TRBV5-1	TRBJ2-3	CASSNSGGTTDTQYF
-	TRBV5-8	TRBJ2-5	CASSRRLVGDQETQYF
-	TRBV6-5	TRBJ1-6	CASSYGGSPLHF
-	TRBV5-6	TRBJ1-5	CASSLGGSNQPQHF
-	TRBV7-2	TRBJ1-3	CASSFSTSHSGTRGNTIYF